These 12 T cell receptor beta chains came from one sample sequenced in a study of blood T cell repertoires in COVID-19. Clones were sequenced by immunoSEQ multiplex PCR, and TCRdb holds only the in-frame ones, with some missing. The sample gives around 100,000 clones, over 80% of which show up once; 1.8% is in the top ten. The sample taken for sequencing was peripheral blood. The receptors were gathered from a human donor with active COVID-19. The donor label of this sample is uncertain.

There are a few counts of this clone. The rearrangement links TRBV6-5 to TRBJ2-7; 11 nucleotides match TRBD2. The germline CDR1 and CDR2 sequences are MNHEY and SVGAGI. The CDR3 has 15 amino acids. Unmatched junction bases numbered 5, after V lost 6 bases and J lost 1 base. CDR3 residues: CASRQLAGVSYEQYF. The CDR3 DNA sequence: TGTGCCAGCAGACAACTAGCGGGGGTGTCCTACGAGCAGTACTTC.

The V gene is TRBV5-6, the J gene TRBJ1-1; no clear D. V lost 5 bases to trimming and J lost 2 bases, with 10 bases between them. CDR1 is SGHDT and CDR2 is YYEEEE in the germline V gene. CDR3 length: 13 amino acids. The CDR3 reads CASRVAVNTEAFF. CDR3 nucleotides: TGTGCCAGCAGGGTAGCGGTAAACACTGAAGCTTTCTTT.

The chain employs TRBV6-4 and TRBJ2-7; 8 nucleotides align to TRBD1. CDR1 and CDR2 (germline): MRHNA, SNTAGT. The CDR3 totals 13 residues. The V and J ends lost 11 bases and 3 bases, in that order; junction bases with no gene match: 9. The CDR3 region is CAAPRDRNYEQYF. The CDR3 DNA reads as TGTGCCGCGCCCAGGGACAGGAACTACGAGCAGTACTTC.

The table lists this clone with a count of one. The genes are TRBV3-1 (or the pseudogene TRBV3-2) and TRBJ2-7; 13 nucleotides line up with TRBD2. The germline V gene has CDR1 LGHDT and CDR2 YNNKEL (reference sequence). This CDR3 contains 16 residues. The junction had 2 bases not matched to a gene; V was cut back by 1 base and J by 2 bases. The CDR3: CASSQGGLAGTYEQYF. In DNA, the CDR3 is TGTGCCAGCAGCCAAGGGGGACTAGCGGGGACCTACGAGCAGTACTTC.

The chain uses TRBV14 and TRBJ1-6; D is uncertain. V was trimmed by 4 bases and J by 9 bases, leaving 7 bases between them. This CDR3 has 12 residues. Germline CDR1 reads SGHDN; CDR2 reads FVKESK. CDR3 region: CASSRGTSPLHF. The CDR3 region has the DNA TGTGCCAGCAGCCGAGGCACTTCACCCCTCCACTTT.

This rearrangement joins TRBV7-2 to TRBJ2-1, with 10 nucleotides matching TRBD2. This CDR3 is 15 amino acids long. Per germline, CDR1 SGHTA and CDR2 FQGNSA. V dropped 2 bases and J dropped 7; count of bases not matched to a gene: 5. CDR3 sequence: CASSLPAGGPNEQFF. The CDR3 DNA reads TGTGCCAGCAGCTTACCAGCGGGGGGGCCTAATGAGCAGTTCTTC.

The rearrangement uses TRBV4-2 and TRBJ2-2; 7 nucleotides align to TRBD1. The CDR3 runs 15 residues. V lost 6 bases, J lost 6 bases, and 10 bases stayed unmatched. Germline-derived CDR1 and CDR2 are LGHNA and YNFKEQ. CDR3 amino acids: CASRQTDRESGELFF. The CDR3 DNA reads TGTGCCAGCAGACAAACCGACAGGGAATCCGGGGAGCTGTTTTTT.

DNA of the CDR3: TGTGCCAGCAGCCCTCAAGGGCCCGGGGGGAGCGAGCAGTACTTC. It is translated as CASSPQGPGGSEQYF. This chain joins TRBV5-4 and TRBJ2-7; 7 nucleotides match TRBD2. Germline trimming cut 4 bases from V and 6 bases from J; bases unmatched to any gene: 13. CDR3 length: 15 residues. Germline lookup yields CDR1 SGHNT and CDR2 YYREEE (reference sequence).

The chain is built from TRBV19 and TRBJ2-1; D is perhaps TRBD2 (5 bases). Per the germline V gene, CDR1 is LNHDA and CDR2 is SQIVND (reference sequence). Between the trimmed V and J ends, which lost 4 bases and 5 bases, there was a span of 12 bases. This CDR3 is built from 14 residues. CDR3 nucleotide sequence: TGTGCCAGTAGTAGGGGAGCAACCGACAATGAGCAGTTCTTC. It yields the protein CASSRGATDNEQFF.

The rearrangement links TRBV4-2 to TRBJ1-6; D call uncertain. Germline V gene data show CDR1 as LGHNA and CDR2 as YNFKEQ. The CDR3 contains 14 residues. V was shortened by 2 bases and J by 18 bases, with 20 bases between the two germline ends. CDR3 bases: TGTGCCAGCAGCCAAAATCGCCACAGCGGGCCCTACCACTTT. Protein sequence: CASSQNRHSGPYHF.

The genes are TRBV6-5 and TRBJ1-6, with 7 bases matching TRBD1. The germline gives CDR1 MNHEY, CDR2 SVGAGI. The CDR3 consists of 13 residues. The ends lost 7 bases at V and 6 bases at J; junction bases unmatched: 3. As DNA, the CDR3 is TGTGCCAGCACCCGGGACAGTAATTCACCCCTCCACTTT. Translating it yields CASTRDSNSPLHF.

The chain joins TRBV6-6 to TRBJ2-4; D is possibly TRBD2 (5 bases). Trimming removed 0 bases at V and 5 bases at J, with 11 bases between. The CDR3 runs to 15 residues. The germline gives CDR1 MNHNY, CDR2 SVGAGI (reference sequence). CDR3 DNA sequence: TGTGCCAGCAGTTACTCGATAGCCGGGGAAAACATTCAGTACTTC. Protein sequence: CASSYSIAGENIQYF.